The 6 T cell receptor beta chains below come from one sample, sequenced in a study of T cell responses to AZD1222 COVID-19 vaccine (dated by TCRdb to the early 2020s). Receptor amplification or capture employed the immunoSEQ multiplex PCR assay. TCRdb holds this immuneACCESS table with in-frame rearrangements only. Some clones are missing; in checked studies, unresolved V genes explain under half, and the rest has no known cause. The sample has more than 110,000 clones on record, roughly nine tenths of them singletons. The ten most abundant clones make up roughly 3.2% of the sample. Sample time point, as interpreted from the label and publication: baseline before first vaccination. The specimen was peripheral blood, collected on day 0 of AZD1222 vaccination. All receptors come from an adult in good health.

The chain is built from TRBV18 and TRBJ1-4; D unresolved. The CDR3 covers 15 residues. Trimming pared 0 bases from V and 5 bases from J, leaving 10 bases between. Germline V gene data show CDR1 as KGHSH and CDR2 as LQKENI. Here the CDR3 DNA reads TGTGCCAGCTCACCACCGGAACGGAGAAATGAAAAACTGTTTTTT. This translates into CASSPPERRNEKLFF.

The chain is built from TRBV10-3 and TRBJ1-2; D not resolved. The CDR3 extends over 14 amino acids. V dropped 2 bases and J dropped 13 bases, with 20 bases sitting between them. CDR1 and CDR2 (germline): ENHRY, SYGVKD. In DNA form, the CDR3 reads TGTGCCATCAGTGAGGAGCTGGGGAACGGAGTAGGCACCTTC. Protein sequence: CAISEELGNGVGTF.

The chain couples TRBV4-1 to TRBJ2-2, with a tentative D call TRBD2 (5 bases). The CDR3 runs 16 residues. The germline CDR1 and CDR2 sequences are MGHRA and YSYEKL. V was shortened by 1 base and J by 0 bases, with 9 bases between the two germline ends. The CDR3 DNA is TGCGCCAGCAGCCAAGTTCCGGGGACGAACACCGGGGAGCTGTTTTTT. Translated: CASSQVPGTNTGELFF.

The chain carries TRBV11-2 and TRBJ1-1; possible D gene TRBD1, 6 bases. Between the trimmed V and J ends, which lost 1 base and 0 bases, there was a span of 9 bases. CDR1 SGHAT and CDR2 FQNNGV come from the germline V gene. The CDR3 is 15 amino acids. CDR3 protein: CASSLGQGLNTEAFF. The DNA for the CDR3 is TGTGCCAGCAGCTTAGGCCAGGGGCTGAACACTGAAGCTTTCTTT. The variable domain in full, completed from reference TRBV11-2 and TRBJ1-1, reads EAGVAQSPRYKIIEKRQSVAFWCNPISGHATLYWYQQILGQGPKLLIQFQNNGVVDDSQLPKDRFSAERLKGVDSTLKIQPAKLEDSAVYLCASSLGQGLNTEAFFGQGTRLTVV.

The chain links TRBV21-1 to TRBJ1-5. TRBV21-1 constitutes a pseudogene. The CDR3 length is 17 residues. The CDR3 region is CASSKVETPNIHQPQHF. The CDR3, as DNA: TGTGCCAGCAGCAAAGTCGAGACCCCTAACATCCATCAGCCCCAGCATTTT.

This chain links TRBV7-2 with TRBJ2-5; D is unclear. Germline CDR1 is SGHTA and CDR2 is FQGNSA. The ends were cut back, 0 bases at V and 4 bases at J, with 12 bases in the middle. The CDR3 contains 15 residues. Here the CDR3 reads CASSLAGTQAETQYF. DNA of the CDR3: TGTGCCAGCAGCTTAGCCGGTACCCAAGCAGAGACCCAGTACTTC.